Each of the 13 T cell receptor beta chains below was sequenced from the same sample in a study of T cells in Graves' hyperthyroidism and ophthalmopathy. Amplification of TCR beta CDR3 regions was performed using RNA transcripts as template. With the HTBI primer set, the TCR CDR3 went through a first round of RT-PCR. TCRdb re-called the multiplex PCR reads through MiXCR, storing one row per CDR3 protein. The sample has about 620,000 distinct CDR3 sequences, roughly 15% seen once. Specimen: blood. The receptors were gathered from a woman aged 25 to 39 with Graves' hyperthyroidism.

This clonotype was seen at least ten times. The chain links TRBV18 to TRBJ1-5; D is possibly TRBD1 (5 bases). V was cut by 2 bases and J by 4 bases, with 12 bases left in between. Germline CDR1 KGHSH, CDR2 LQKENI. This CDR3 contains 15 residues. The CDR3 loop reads CASSPGTVLNQPQHF. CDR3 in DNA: TGTGCCAGCTCACCAGGGACCGTATTGAATCAGCCCCAGCATTTT.

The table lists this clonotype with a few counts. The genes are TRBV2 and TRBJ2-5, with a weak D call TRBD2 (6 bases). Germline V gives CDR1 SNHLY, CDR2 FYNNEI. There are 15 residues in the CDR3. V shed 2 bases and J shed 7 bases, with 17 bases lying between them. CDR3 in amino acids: CASSEWRGGKGTQYF. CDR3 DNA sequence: TGTGCCAGCAGTGAATGGCGGGGTGGGAAAGGGACCCAGTACTTC.

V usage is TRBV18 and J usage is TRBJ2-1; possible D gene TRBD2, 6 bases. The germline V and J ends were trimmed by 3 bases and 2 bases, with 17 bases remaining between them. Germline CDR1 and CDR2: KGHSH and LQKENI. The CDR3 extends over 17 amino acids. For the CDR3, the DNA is TGTGCCAGCTCACCGGGATGGGGGAGGAGAACCTACAATGAGCAGTTCTTC. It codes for CASSPGWGRRTYNEQFF. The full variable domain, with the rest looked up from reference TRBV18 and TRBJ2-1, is NAGVMQNPRHLVRRRGQEARLRCSPMKGHSHVYWYRQLPEEGLKFMVYLQKENIIDESGMPKERFSAEFPKEGPSILRIQQVVRGDSAAYFCASSPGWGRRTYNEQFFGPGTRLTVL.

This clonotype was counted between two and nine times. CDR3 coding DNA: TGCAGTGCTAGACGTCTGAGGGGCGATACGCAGTATTTT. Its translation: CSARRLRGDTQYF. The V and J genes are TRBV20-1 and TRBJ2-3; D may match TRBD1 or TRBD2 (5 bases each). Looked up from germline, CDR1 is DFQATT and CDR2 is SNEGSKA (reference sequence). The CDR3 totals 13 residues. Trimming shortened V by 2 bases and J by 6 bases, and 12 bases separated the two germline ends.

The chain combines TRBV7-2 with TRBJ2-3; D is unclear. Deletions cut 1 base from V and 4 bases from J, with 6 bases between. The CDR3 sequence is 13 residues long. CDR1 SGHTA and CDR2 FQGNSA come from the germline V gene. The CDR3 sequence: CASSLDGPDTQYF. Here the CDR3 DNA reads TGTGCCAGCAGCTTAGATGGCCCAGATACGCAGTATTTT.

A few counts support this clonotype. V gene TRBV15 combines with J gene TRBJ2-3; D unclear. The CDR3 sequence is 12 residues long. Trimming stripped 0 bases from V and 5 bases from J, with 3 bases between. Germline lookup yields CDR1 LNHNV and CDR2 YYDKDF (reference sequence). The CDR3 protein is CATSRERDTQYF. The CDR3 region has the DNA TGTGCCACCAGCAGAGAGAGAGATACGCAGTATTTT. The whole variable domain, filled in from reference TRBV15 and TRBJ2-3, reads DAMVIQNPRYQVTQFGKPVTLSCSQTLNHNVMYWYQQKSSQAPKLLFHYYDKDFNNEADTPDNFQSRRPNTSFCFLDIRSPGLGDTAMYLCATSRERDTQYFGPGTRLTVL.

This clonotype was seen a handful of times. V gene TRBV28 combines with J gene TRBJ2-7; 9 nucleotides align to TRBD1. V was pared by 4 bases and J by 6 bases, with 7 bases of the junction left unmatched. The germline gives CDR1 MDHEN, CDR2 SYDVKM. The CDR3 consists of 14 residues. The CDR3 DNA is TGTGCCAGCAGTTCCCGGGACAGGGTTGTCGAGCAGTACTTC. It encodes CASSSRDRVVEQYF.

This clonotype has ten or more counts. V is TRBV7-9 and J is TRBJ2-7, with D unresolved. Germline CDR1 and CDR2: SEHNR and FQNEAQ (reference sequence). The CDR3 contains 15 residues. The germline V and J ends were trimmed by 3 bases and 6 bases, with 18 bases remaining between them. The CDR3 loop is CASSLKGVGWGEQYF. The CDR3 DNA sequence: TGTGCCAGCAGCTTGAAAGGAGTTGGGTGGGGCGAGCAGTACTTC. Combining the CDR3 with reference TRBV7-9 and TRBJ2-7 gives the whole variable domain DTGVSQNPRHKITKRGQNVTFRCDPISEHNRLYWYRQTLGQGPEFLTYFQNEAQLEKSRLLSDRFSAERPKGSFSTLEIQRTEQGDSAMYLCASSLKGVGWGEQYFGPGTRLTVT.

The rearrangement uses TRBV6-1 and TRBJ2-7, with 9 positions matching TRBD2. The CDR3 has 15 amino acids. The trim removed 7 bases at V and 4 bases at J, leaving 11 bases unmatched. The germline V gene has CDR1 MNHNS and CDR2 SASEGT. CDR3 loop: CASMVEAGGGYEQYF. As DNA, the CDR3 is TGTGCCAGCATGGTCGAAGCGGGAGGTGGGTACGAGCAGTACTTC.

CDR3 loop: CAWSVQNSPLHF. CDR3 in DNA: TGTGCCTGGAGTGTACAAAACTCACCCCTCCACTTT. This rearrangement joins TRBV30 to TRBJ1-6; no clear D gene. CDR1 and CDR2 from the germline V gene are GTSNPN and SVGIG (reference sequence). CDR3 length: 12 amino acids. Between the trimmed V and J ends, which lost 0 bases and 10 bases, there was a span of 7 bases. The whole variable domain, remainder taken from reference TRBV30 and TRBJ1-6, is SQTIHQWPATLVQPVGSPLSLECTVEGTSNPNLYWYRQAAGRGLQLLFYSVGIGQISSEVPQNLSASRPQDRQFILSSKKLLLSDSGFYLCAWSVQNSPLHFGNGTRLTVT.

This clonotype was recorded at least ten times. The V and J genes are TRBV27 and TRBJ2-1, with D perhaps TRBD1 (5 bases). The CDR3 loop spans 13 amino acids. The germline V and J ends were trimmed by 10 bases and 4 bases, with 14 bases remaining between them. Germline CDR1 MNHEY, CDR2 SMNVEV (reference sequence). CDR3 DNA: TGTGCCACCCCCGGACACCAATACAATGAGCAGTTCTTC. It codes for CATPGHQYNEQFF.

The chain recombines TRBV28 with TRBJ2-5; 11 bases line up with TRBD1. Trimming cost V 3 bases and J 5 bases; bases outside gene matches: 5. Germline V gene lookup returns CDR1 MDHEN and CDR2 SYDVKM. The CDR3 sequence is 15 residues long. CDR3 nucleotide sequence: TGTGCCAGCAGTTTGGGGACAGGGGGTATGGAGACCCAGTACTTC. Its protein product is CASSLGTGGMETQYF.

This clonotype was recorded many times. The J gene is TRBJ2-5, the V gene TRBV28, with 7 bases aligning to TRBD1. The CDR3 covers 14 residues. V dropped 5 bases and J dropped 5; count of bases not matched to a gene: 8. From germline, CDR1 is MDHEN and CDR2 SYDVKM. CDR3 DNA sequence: TGTGCCAGCAGTGGTAGGGGGCGGACGGAGACCCAGTACTTC. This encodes CASSGRGRTETQYF.